These 8 T cell receptor beta chains were all obtained from the same sample, sequenced in a study of T cell changes during pregnancy in multiple sclerosis. The method was immunoSEQ multiplex PCR; TCRdb's version includes in-frame clones alone and lacks a portion of them. This table holds 45,000 to 65,000 clones, around 94% found once. This specimen consisted of CD8+ T cells from peripheral blood mononuclear cells, obtained in the third trimester of pregnancy. The receptors shown here come from a female donor with multiple sclerosis, enrolled in a pregnancy study.

A single count supports this clone. This rearrangement joins TRBV7-9 to TRBJ1-1; D possibly corresponds to TRBD1 (6 bases). Between the trimmed V and J ends, which lost 5 bases and 5 bases, there was a span of 12 bases. CDR1 SEHNR and CDR2 FQNEAQ come from the germline V gene (reference sequence). This CDR3 region has 13 residues. CDR3 DNA sequence: TGTGCCAGCAGCCCCAGGGGTTGGACTGAAGCTTTCTTT. It translates to CASSPRGWTEAFF.

V and J are TRBV6-5 and TRBJ2-7, with 13 bases that match TRBD2. Germline loops: CDR1 MNHEY, CDR2 SVGAGI. CDR3 length: 15 amino acids. The J segment lost 2 bases and the V segment lost 4 bases, leaving 2 bases of the junction unmatched. This chain's CDR3 is CASSFTSGRAYEQYF. The CDR3 DNA reads as TGTGCCAGCAGTTTTACTAGCGGGAGGGCCTACGAGCAGTACTTC.

The CDR3 DNA is TGTGCCAGCAGTCGGGAGGGCCACGGGACCCAGTACTTC. Amino acids: CASSREGHGTQYF. The chain has TRBV6-6 and TRBJ2-5; 8 positions agree with TRBD2. The V gene's germline CDR1 is MNHNY and CDR2 SVGAGI (reference sequence). This CDR3 region has 13 residues. The ends lost 5 bases at V and 7 bases at J; junction bases unmatched: 6.

CDR3 residues: CASSLRGLGSYEQYF. DNA of the CDR3: TGTGCCAGCAGTTTAAGAGGGTTGGGTTCCTACGAGCAGTACTTC. The V and J genes are TRBV27 and TRBJ2-7; tentative D call: TRBD2 (5 bases). The V gene lost 2 bases and the J gene lost 1 base, with 12 bases spanning the gap. Per the germline V gene, CDR1 is MNHEY and CDR2 is SMNVEV (reference sequence). The CDR3 extends over 15 amino acids.

The rearrangement uses TRBV7-4 and TRBJ1-2; possible D gene TRBD1, 5 bases. Germline values: CDR1 SGHVT, CDR2 SQSDAQ. This CDR3 contains 12 residues. V dropped 5 bases and J dropped 8 bases, with 12 bases sitting between them. In DNA form, the CDR3 reads TGTGCCAGCAGCAGTGTCCCAGGGGGCTACACCTTC. This codes for CASSSVPGGYTF.

The CDR3 sequence: CASSVGTANTEAFF. CDR3 nucleotide sequence: TGTGCCAGCAGCGTTGGGACAGCGAACACTGAAGCTTTCTTT. The V call is TRBV27, the J call TRBJ1-1; 7 nucleotides align to TRBD1. The CDR3 covers 14 residues. CDR1 and CDR2 (germline): MNHEY, SMNVEV (reference sequence). The J segment lost 1 base and the V segment lost 6 bases, leaving 5 bases of the junction unmatched.

V gene TRBV5-6 combines with J gene TRBJ2-7; 9 positions match TRBD2. After removal of 0 bases from V and 5 bases from J, the junction contained 3 bases not matched to a gene. This CDR3 region has 14 residues. Germline V gene lookup returns CDR1 SGHDT and CDR2 YYEEEE. The CDR3 nucleotides are TGTGCCAGCAGCTTGGCTAGCGGGGCGGACGAGCAGTACTTC. Its protein is CASSLASGADEQYF.

The chain employs TRBV4-1 and TRBJ2-1, with a tentative D call TRBD1 (5 bases). Trimming removed 1 base at V and 4 bases at J, with 8 bases between. CDR3 length: 14 residues. The V gene's germline CDR1 is MGHRA and CDR2 YSYEKL. DNA for the CDR3: TGCGCCAGCAGCCAAGTGGGGCTTTACAATGAGCAGTTCTTC. Residues: CASSQVGLYNEQFF.